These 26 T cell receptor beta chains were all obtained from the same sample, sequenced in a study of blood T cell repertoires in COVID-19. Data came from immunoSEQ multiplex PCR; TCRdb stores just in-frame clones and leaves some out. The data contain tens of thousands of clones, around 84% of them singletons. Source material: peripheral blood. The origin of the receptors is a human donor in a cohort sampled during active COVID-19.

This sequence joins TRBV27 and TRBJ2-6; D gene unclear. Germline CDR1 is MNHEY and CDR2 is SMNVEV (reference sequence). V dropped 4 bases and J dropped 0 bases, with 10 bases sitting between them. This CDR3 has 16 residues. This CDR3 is CASSSLVLSGANVLTF. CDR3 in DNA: TGTGCCAGCAGTTCGCTAGTCCTCTCTGGGGCCAACGTCCTGACTTTC.

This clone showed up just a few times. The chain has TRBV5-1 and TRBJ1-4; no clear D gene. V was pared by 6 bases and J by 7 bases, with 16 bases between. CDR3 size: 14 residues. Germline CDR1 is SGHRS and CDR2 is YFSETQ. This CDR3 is CASTPGGYGEKLFF. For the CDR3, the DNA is TGCGCCAGCACCCCGGGTGGTTACGGTGAAAAACTGTTTTTT.

CDR3 amino acids: CARSPIQKTYEQYF. The DNA of the CDR3 is TGTGCCAGAAGCCCGATACAGAAGACCTACGAGCAGTACTTC. V usage is TRBV5-3 and J usage is TRBJ2-7; D is ambiguous. TRBV5-3 is identified as an open reading frame with a role that is uncertain. V lost 4 bases, J lost 2 bases, and 13 bases lay in between. The CDR3 extends over 14 amino acids.

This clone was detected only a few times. Here the CDR3 DNA reads TGTGCCAGCAGCCAAGCCTCGGGACAGGAGAATCAGCCCCAGCATTTT. It is translated as CASSQASGQENQPQHF. The rearrangement links TRBV4-2 to TRBJ1-5, with TRBD1 matching 8 bases. Trimming at V came to 1 base and at J to 4 bases, leaving 6 bases not matched to a gene. This CDR3 has 16 amino acids. CDR1 is LGHNA and CDR2 is YNFKEQ in the germline V gene.

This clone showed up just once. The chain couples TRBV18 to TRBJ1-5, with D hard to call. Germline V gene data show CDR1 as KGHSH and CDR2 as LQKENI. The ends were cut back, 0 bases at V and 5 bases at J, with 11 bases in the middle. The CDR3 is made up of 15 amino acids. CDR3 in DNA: TGTGCCAGCTCACCACCCGGGAGGATTTATCAGCCCCAGCATTTT. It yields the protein CASSPPGRIYQPQHF.

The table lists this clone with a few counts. CDR3 sequence (DNA): TGTGCCAGCAGCGCGGAGAGCGGACTAGCGGGAGTACATGAGCAGTTCTTC. Protein: CASSAESGLAGVHEQFF. The chain employs TRBV9 and TRBJ2-1, with 13 bases aligning to TRBD2. In germline, CDR1 is SGDLS, CDR2 YYNGEE. The CDR3 totals 17 residues. Germline trimming cut 3 bases from V and 8 bases from J; bases unmatched to any gene: 11. The full variable domain, with the rest looked up from reference TRBV9 and TRBJ2-1, is DSGVTQTPKHLITATGQRVTLRCSPRSGDLSVYWYQQSLDQGLQFLIQYYNGEERAKGNILERFSAQQFPDLHSELNLSSLELGDSALYFCASSAESGLAGVHEQFFGPGTRLTVL.

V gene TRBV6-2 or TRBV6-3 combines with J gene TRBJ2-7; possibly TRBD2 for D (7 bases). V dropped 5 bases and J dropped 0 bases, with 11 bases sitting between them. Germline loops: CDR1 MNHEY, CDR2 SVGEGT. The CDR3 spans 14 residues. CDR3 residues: CASSGGGSSYEQYF. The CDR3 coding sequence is TGTGCCAGCAGTGGGGGCGGGAGCTCCTACGAGCAGTACTTC.

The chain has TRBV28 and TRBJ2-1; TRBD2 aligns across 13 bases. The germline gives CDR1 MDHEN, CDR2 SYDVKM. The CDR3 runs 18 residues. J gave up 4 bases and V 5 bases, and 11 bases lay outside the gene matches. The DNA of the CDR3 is TGTGCCAGCAGTCCCAGGACTAGCGGGAGAGGATGGTACAATGAGCAGTTCTTC. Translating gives CASSPRTSGRGWYNEQFF.

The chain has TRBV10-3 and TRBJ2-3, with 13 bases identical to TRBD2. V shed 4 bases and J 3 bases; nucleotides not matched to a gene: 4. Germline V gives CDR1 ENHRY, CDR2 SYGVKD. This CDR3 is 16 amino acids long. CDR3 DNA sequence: TGTGCCATCAGTGGGACTAGCGGGAGTCAGACAGATACGCAGTATTTT. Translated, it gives CAISGTSGSQTDTQYF.

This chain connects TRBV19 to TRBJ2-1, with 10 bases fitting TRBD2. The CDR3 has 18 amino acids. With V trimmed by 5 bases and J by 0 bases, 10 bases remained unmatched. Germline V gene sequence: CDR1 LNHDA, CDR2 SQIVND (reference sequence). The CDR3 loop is CASSPGTSVISSYNEQFF. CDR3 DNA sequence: TGTGCCAGTAGTCCCGGGACTAGCGTTATAAGCTCCTACAATGAGCAGTTCTTC.

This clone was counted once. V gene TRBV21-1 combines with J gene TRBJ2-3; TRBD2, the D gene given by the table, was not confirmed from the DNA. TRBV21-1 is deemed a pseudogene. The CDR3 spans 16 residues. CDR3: CASSKPREGSTDTQYF. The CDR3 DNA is TGTGCCAGCAGCAAACCCCGGGAGGGGAGCACAGATACGCAGTATTTT.

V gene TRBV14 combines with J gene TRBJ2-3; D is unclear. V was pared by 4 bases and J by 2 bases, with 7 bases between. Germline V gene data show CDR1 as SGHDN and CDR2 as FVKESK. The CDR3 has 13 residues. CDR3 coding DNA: TGTGCCAGCAGCCGAGCCCTCACAGATACGCAGTATTTT. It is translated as CASSRALTDTQYF.

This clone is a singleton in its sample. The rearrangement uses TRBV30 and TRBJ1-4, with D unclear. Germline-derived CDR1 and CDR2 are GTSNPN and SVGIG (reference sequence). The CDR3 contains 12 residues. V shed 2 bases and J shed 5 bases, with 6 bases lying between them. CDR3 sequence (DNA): TGTGCCTGGAGTCCCAGGAATGAAAAACTGTTTTTT. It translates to CAWSPRNEKLFF.

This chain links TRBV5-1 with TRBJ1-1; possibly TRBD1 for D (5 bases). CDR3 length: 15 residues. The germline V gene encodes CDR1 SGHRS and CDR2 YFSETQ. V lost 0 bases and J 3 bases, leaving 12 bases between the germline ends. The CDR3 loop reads CASSLVGVVDTEAFF. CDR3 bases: TGCGCCAGCAGCTTGGTAGGGGTGGTGGACACTGAAGCTTTCTTT.

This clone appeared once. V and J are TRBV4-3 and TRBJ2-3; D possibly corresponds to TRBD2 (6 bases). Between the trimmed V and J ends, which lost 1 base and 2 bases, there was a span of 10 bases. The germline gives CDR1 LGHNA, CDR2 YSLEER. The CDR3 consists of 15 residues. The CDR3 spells CASSQGGEATDTQYF. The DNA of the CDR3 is TGCGCCAGCAGCCAAGGGGGGGAGGCCACAGATACGCAGTATTTT.

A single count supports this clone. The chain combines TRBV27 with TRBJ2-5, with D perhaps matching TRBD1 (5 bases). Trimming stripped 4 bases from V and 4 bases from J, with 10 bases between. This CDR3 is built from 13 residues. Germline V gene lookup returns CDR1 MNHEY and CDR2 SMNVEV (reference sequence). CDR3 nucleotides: TGTGCCAGCAGTTGGAAAAGGGGAGAGACCCAGTACTTC. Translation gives CASSWKRGETQYF.

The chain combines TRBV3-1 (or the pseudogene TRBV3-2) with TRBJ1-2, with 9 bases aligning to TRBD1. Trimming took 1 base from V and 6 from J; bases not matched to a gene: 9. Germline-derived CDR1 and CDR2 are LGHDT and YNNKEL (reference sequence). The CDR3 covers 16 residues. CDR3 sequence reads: CASSQAVLGQGDGYTF. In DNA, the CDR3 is TGTGCCAGCAGCCAAGCGGTTTTGGGACAGGGAGATGGCTACACCTTC.

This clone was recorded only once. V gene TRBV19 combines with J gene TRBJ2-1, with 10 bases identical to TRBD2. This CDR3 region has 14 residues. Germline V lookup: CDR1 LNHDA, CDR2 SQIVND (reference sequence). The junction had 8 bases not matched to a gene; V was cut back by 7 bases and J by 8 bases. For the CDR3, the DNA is TGTGCCAGTACCAGCAAGCGGGAGGGCCATGAGCAGTTCTTC. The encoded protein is CASTSKREGHEQFF.

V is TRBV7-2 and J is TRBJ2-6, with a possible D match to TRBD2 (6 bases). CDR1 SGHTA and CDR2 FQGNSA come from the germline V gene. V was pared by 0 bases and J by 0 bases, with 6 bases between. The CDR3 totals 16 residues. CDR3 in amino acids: CASSLAAGSGANVLTF. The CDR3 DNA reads TGTGCCAGCAGCTTAGCAGCGGGCTCTGGGGCCAACGTCCTGACTTTC.

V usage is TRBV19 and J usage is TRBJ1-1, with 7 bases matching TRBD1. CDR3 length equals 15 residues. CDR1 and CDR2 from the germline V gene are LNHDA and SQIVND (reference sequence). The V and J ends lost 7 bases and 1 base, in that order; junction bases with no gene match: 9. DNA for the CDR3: TGTGCCAGTATCCCTAATCAGGGGGGGAACACTGAAGCTTTCTTT. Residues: CASIPNQGGNTEAFF.

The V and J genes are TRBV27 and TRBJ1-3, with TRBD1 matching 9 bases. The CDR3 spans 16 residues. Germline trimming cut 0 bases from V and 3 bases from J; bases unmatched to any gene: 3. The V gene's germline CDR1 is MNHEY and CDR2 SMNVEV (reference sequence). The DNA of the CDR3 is TGTGCCAGCAGTTTATCGGGGGGACAGGGTGGAAACACCATATATTTT. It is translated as CASSLSGGQGGNTIYF.

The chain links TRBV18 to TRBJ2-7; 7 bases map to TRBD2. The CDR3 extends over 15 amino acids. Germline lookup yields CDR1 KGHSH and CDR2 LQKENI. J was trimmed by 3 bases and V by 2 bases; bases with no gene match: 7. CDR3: CASSPGGGPSYEQYF. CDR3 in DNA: TGTGCCAGCTCACCAGGGGGAGGGCCCAGCTACGAGCAGTACTTC. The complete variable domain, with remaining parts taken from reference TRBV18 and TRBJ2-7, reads NAGVMQNPRHLVRRRGQEARLRCSPMKGHSHVYWYRQLPEEGLKFMVYLQKENIIDESGMPKERFSAEFPKEGPSILRIQQVVRGDSAAYFCASSPGGGPSYEQYFGPGTRLTVT.

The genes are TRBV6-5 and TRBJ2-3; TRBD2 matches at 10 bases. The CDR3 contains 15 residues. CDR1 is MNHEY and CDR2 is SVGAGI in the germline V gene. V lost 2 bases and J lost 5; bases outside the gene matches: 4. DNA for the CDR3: TGTGCCAGCAGTTACCAAGCGGGAGGGCTAGATACGCAGTATTTT. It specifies CASSYQAGGLDTQYF.

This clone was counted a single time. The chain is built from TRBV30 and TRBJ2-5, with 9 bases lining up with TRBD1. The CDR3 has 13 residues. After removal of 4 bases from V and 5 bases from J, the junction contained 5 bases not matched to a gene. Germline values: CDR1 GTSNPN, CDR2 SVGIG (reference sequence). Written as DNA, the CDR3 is TGTGCCTGGAAGGGGACAGGGTGGGAGACCCAGTACTTC. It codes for CAWKGTGWETQYF.

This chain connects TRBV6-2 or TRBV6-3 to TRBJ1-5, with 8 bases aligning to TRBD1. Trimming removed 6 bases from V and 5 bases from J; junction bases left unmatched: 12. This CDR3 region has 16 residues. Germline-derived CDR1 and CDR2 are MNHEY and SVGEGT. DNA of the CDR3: TGTGCCAGCAGCCGTAAAGGACAGGGAGGGTATCAGCCCCAGCATTTT. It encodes CASSRKGQGGYQPQHF.

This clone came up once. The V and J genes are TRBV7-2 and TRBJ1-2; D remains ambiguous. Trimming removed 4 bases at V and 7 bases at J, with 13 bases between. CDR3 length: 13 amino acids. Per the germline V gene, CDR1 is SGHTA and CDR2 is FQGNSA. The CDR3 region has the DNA TGTGCCAGCAGCTACACCGGAGAAGCTGGCTACACCTTC. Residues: CASSYTGEAGYTF. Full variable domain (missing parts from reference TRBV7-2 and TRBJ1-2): GAGVSQSPSNKVTEKGKDVELRCDPISGHTALYWYRQSLGQGLEFLIYFQGNSAPDKSGLPSDRFSAERTGGSVSTLTIQRTQQEDSAVYLCASSYTGEAGYTFGSGTRLTVV.